Following are 16 T cell receptor beta chains from one sample sequenced in a study of tumor and adjacent non-tumor tissue in lung cancer. No cell sorting was done before RNA was extracted from the tissue. A modified ARM-PCR protocol with three rounds of nested PCR amplified TCRbeta. One entry per CDR3 protein results from TCRdb running MiXCR on the multiplex PCR reads. The repertoire holds some 93,000 distinct CDR3 sequences, with about 67% as singletons. Material: lung tumor tissue. All receptors come from a man aged 60-69 years with non-small cell lung cancer.

V gene TRBV11-2 combines with J gene TRBJ2-1; D unclear. V lost 1 base to trimming and J lost 4 bases, with 8 bases between them. The CDR3 is 14 amino acids. In germline, CDR1 is SGHAT, CDR2 FQNNGV. DNA for the CDR3: TGTGCCAGCAGCTTAGGACTCCTGTACAATGAGCAGTTCTTC. The encoded protein is CASSLGLLYNEQFF.

This clonotype appeared many times. This sequence joins TRBV12-3 or TRBV12-4 and TRBJ1-6, with 7 nucleotides matching TRBD1. The trim removed 4 bases at V and 10 bases at J, leaving 7 bases unmatched. This CDR3 spans 14 amino acids. The CDR3 reads CASSWDSVGSPLHF. The CDR3 DNA sequence: TGTGCCAGCAGTTGGGACAGTGTTGGCTCACCCCTCCACTTT.

With regard to this clonotype: The germline gene is not matched at one end of the junction; a read error may be the cause. V is TRBV11-2 and J is TRBJ2-3; D may be TRBD1 (5 bases). CDR3 size: 18 residues. CDR1 is SGHAT and CDR2 is FQNNGV in the germline V gene. CDR3 in DNA: TGTGCCAGCAGCTTAGGGGCTTCAGGGTGGGCGAGCACAGATACGCGGTATTTT. This translates into CASSLGASGWASTDTRYF.

This clonotype was found a few times. This may come from a read error, since a much larger clone is one base off. In nucleotides, the CDR3 is TGCAGCGTTCTGGGGCGCAGCTCCTACAATGAGCAGTTCTTC. This translates into CSVLGRSSYNEQFF. The gene calls are TRBV29-1 and TRBJ2-1, with D possibly matching TRBD1 (5 bases). CDR1 and CDR2 from the germline V gene are SQVTM and ANQGSEA. This CDR3 is built from 14 residues. V shed 5 bases and J shed 0 bases, with 11 bases lying between them.

A remark on this clonotype: A much larger clone lies a single base off, so this may be a read error. The chain employs TRBV11-2 and TRBJ2-6; the match to TRBD1 covers 7 bases. The germline V gene has CDR1 SGHAT and CDR2 FQNNGV. This CDR3 comprises 15 residues. CDR3 protein: CASSFDRAGTNVLTF. The CDR3 DNA follows: TGTGCCAGCAGCTTCGACAGGGCTGGGACCAACGTCCTGACTTTC.

This clonotype was detected only once. The chain joins TRBV6-1 to TRBJ2-1, with 8 bases identical to TRBD2. V lost 11 bases to trimming and J lost 7 bases; unmatched junction nucleotides: 16. The CDR3 totals 15 residues. The V gene's germline CDR1 is MNHNS and CDR2 SASEGT. CDR3 DNA: TGTGCCTGTAGTGCTACCGGGACTAGTAGGAATGAGCAGTTCTTC. Amino acids: CACSATGTSRNEQFF.

The chain employs TRBV28 and TRBJ2-7, with D possibly being TRBD2 (6 bases). This CDR3 is built from 17 residues. With 5 bases removed from V and 1 base from J, the gap between germline ends came to 21 bases. Looked up from germline, CDR1 is MDHEN and CDR2 is SYDVKM. Here the CDR3 reads CASSATTPTRGSYEQYF. The DNA for the CDR3 is TGTGCCAGCAGTGCAACGACTCCGACTAGGGGATCCTACGAGCAGTACTTC. Full variable domain (remainder filled in from reference TRBV28 and TRBJ2-7): DVKVTQSSRYLVKRTGEKVFLECVQDMDHENMFWYRQDPGLGLRLIYFSYDVKMKEKGDIPEGYSVSREKKERFSLILESASTNQTSMYLCASSATTPTRGSYEQYFGPGTRLTVT.

Concerning this clonotype: The junction departs from the called germline gene at one end, perhaps through a read error. The rearrangement links TRBV6-1 to TRBJ2-1; the match to TRBD1 covers 8 bases. The CDR3 is made up of 14 amino acids. The V gene's germline CDR1 is MNHNS and CDR2 SASEGT. The CDR3 DNA sequence: TGTGCCAGCAGCCGGACAGGGCAGGCCATTGAGCAGTCCTTC. Encoded protein: CASSRTGQAIEQSF.

This clonotype was seen only a few times. A much larger clonotype is one base distant, so this may be a read error. V usage is TRBV5-6 and J usage is TRBJ1-4, with D unresolved. Germline assignment: CDR1 SGHDT and CDR2 YYEEEE. CDR3 length equals 14 residues. CDR3 nucleotide sequence: TGTGCCGGCAGCTTGGATTCCCGCAGTGAAAAACTGTTTTTT. It translates to CAGSLDSRSEKLFF.

The chain combines TRBV6-6 with TRBJ2-7; D remains ambiguous. The CDR3 has 11 residues. Germline loops: CDR1 MNHNY, CDR2 SVGAGI (reference sequence). The chain's CDR3 is CDGSDLYEQYF. Written as DNA, the CDR3 is TGTGACGGCAGTGACCTCTACGAGCAGTACTTC.

A word on this clonotype: A junction end diverges from the germline sequence, so it may reflect a read error. The chain is built from TRBV4-2 and TRBJ2-1; a possible D gene is TRBD2 (6 bases). This CDR3 has 15 amino acids. Germline V gives CDR1 LGHNA, CDR2 YNFKEQ. The DNA of the CDR3 is TGCCCCAGCAGCCAAGGTAGCGGTACCTACAATGAGCAGTTCTTC. Its translation: CPSSQGSGTYNEQFF.

This rearrangement joins TRBV6-2 or TRBV6-3 to TRBJ2-4; weak D call: TRBD2 (6 bases). Deletions cut 6 bases from V and 3 bases from J, with 27 bases between. The germline V gene has CDR1 MNHEY and CDR2 SVGEGT. This CDR3 spans 19 amino acids. The CDR3: CASSYNQGSEGLIKNIQYF. In DNA form, the CDR3 reads TGTGCCAGCAGCTACAACCAAGGGTCGGAGGGCCTGATCAAAAACATTCAGTACTTC.

The chain employs TRBV5-6 and TRBJ2-7; the match to TRBD1 covers 8 bases. Germline loops: CDR1 SGHDT, CDR2 YYEEEE. The trim removed 7 bases at V and 2 bases at J, leaving 11 bases unmatched. This CDR3 has 15 residues. CDR3 residues: CASPACGQGTYEQYF. For the CDR3, the DNA is TGTGCCAGCCCTGCCTGTGGACAGGGAACCTACGAGCAGTACTTC.

This clonotype was picked up one time. The CDR3 does not end in the conserved phenylalanine or tryptophan, so this is likely a read error. The chain recombines TRBV5-4 with TRBJ2-7, with 9 bases that match TRBD1. CDR3 length equals 14 residues. The V segment lost 6 bases and the J segment 2 bases; nucleotides outside the gene matches: 6. CDR1 SGHNT and CDR2 YYREEE come from the germline V gene (reference sequence). The DNA for the CDR3 is TGTGCCAGCATCGCCACAGGGGGCCCCTACGAGCAGTACTCC. It encodes CASIATGGPYEQYS.

Note on this clonotype: Its ends do not fully match the called genes, so a read error is possible. This chain connects TRBV4-1 to TRBJ2-7; 8 positions agree with TRBD1. Germline CDR1 and CDR2: MGHRA and YSYEKL. The CDR3 is 17 amino acids. The CDR3 sequence is CASSQRSPGQVLHEQCF. The CDR3 DNA is TGCGCCAGCAGCCAACGCTCCCCGGGACAGGTGCTCCACGAGCAGTGCTTC.

A remark on this clonotype: Sequence at one end of the junction differs from germline and may be a read error. This rearrangement joins TRBV20-1 to TRBJ2-1; D ambiguous. This CDR3 contains 16 residues. The germline CDR1 and CDR2 sequences are DFQATT and SNEGSKA (reference sequence). CDR3: CSARDVGSRSFNEQFF. The DNA for the CDR3 is TGCAGTGCTAGAGATGTCGGCAGCCGCTCCTTCAATGAGCAGTTCTTC.